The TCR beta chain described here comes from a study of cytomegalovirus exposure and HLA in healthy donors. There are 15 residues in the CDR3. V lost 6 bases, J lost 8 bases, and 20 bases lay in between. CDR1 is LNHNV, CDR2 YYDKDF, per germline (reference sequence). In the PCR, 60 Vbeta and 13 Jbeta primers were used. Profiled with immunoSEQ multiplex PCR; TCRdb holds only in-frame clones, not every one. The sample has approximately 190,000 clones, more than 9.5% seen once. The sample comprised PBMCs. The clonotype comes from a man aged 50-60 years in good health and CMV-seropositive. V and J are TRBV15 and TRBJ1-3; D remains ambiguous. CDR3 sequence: CATREFRGGRDTIYF. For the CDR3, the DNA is TGTGCCACCAGGGAGTTTCGAGGAGGACGGGACACCATATATTTT.